A selection of T cell receptor beta chains follows, all from one sample in a study of cytotoxic CD8 clonotypes in ibrutinib-treated CLL. Sequencing was performed with immunoSEQ multiplex PCR; in TCRdb, only in-frame clones are kept and a portion is missing. Among roughly 130,000 clones listed, approximately 81% were seen once. This sample comprised PBMCs, obtained after 12 months of ibrutinib treatment. The receptors derive from a human donor with chronic lymphocytic leukemia. CDR3s include the opening cysteine and the closing phenylalanine or tryptophan. A D gene is named only where the DNA matches it firmly. A row's size may be missing; if present it is once, few, many or a size class.

size	J	V	D	DNA	CDR3
few	TRBJ1-2	TRBV6-5	TRBD1	TGTGCCAGCAGTTACTCATCGGGACAGGGGACTGGCTACACCTTC	CASSYSSGQGTGYTF
-	TRBJ2-1	TRBV5-4	TRBD1	TGTGCCAGCAGCCGAGACAGGACAGGGTATAATGAGCAGTTCTTC	CASSRDRTGYNEQFF
-	TRBJ1-2	TRBV5-1	-	TGCGCCAGCAGTTCGACACTCTATGGCTACACCTTC	CASSSTLYGYTF
-	TRBJ2-1	TRBV30	TRBD1	TGTGCCTGGAGTAAGACAGGGGACTCCTACAATGAGCAGTTCTTC	CAWSKTGDSYNEQFF
-	TRBJ2-3	TRBV5-6	-	TGTGCCAGCAGCTCCCTAGGGGGGACAGATACGCAGTATTTT	CASSSLGGTDTQYF
-	TRBJ1-1	TRBV5-1	-	TGCGCCAGCAGCTCGGGACGGCACACTGAAGCTTTCTTT	CASSSGRHTEAFF
few	TRBJ2-3	TRBV5-1	TRBD2	TGCGCCAGCAGCTTGGGGACTAGCGGGAGACAAGATACGCAGTATTTT	CASSLGTSGRQDTQYF
-	TRBJ2-7	TRBV5-4	-	TGTGCCAGCAGCAGATCCACGGGTAGGCCCTACGAGCAGTACTTC	CASSRSTGRPYEQYF
-	TRBJ1-2	TRBV7-9	-	TGTGCCAGCAGCTTAAGCATCGGTGCAAACTATGGCTACACCTTC	CASSLSIGANYGYTF
-	TRBJ2-3	TRBV28	-	TGTGCCAGCAGTTTAAGGGATACGCAGTATTTT	CASSLRDTQYF
-	TRBJ2-2	TRBV2	TRBD2	TGTGCCAGCACCTTCCCGGGTAGCGGGAGGGCCAATGCGAACACCGGGGAGCTGTTTTTT	CASTFPGSGRANANTGELFF
-	TRBJ2-7	TRBV5-1	TRBD1	TGCGCCAGCAGCTTGGGGGGGTTGACAGGGAACTACGAGCAGTACTTC	CASSLGGLTGNYEQYF
-	TRBJ2-7	TRBV25-1	-	TGTGCCAGCACACAAAGTCGTGGGGACACCTCCTACGAGCAGTACTTC	CASTQSRGDTSYEQYF
-	TRBJ2-3	TRBV27	TRBD2	TGTGCCAGCAGACCGTTAGCGGGTAGCACAGATACGCAGTATTTT	CASRPLAGSTDTQYF
-	TRBJ2-7	TRBV7-9	-	TGTGCCAGCAGCCGTGACAACTTCAAGCCGTACTTC	CASSRDNFKPYF
-	TRBJ1-2	TRBV7-9	-	TGTGCCAGCAGCTTTGCCCAGCTGTATGGCTACACCTTC	CASSFAQLYGYTF
-	TRBJ1-2	TRBV5-1	-	TGCGCCAGCAGTTCGGGACTTAGGGGGTTCTATGGCTACACCTTC	CASSSGLRGFYGYTF
-	TRBJ1-5	TRBV5-5	TRBD1	TGTGCCAGCAGCCCCGGGACAGGATTAAATAGCAATCAGCCCCAGCATTTT	CASSPGTGLNSNQPQHF
-	TRBJ2-7	TRBV7-2	-	TGTGCCAGCAGCTTAGGAGGGGTTGGCGAGCAGTACTTC	CASSLGGVGEQYF
-	TRBJ1-1	TRBV18	-	TGTGCCAGCTCAATTCAAAGAGAAGAAGCTTTCTTT	CASSIQREEAFF
few	TRBJ1-1	TRBV2	-	TGTGCCAGCAGTGACACCACAGGGAACACTGAAGCTTTCTTT	CASSDTTGNTEAFF
-	TRBJ2-1	TRBV5-1	-	TGCGCCAGCAGCTTGGGGCAGGGAAGCAATGAGCAGTTCTTC	CASSLGQGSNEQFF
-	TRBJ1-3	TRBV30	TRBD1	TGTGCCTGGAGTTCTGGACAGGGCTACACCATATATTTT	CAWSSGQGYTIYF
-	TRBJ1-5	TRBV30	-	TGTGCCTGGAGTGTCGGCAACCACTTTCAGCCCCAGCATTTT	CAWSVGNHFQPQHF
once	TRBJ2-3	TRBV11-2	TRBD2	TGTGCCAGCAGCTTACAATACACCCTAGCGGGAGTTCCAGATACGCAGTATTTT	CASSLQYTLAGVPDTQYF
-	TRBJ2-5	TRBV4-3	-	TGCGCCAGCAGCCAAGAGTACCTGACTAGTAGCGAGACCCAGTACTTC	CASSQEYLTSSETQYF
-	TRBJ2-5	TRBV2	-	TGTGCCAGCAGAACCCCCTCCCAGTACTTC	CASRTPSQYF
-	TRBJ2-3	TRBV6-4	-	TGTGCCAGCAGTCCTAGCGCTGATACGCAGTATTTT	CASSPSADTQYF
-	TRBJ2-3	TRBV28	-	TGTGCCAGCAGCCGACCTTCCACAGGGCTTAGCACAGATACGCAGTATTTT	CASSRPSTGLSTDTQYF
once	TRBJ2-7	TRBV7-2	TRBD1	TGTGCCAGCAGCTTAGCGTCAGGGGGCCCCTACGAGCAGTACTTC	CASSLASGGPYEQYF
few	TRBJ2-7	TRBV2	-	TGTGCCAGCAGTGTGAGGACAGATAAGGACTCCGGGCAGTACTTC	CASSVRTDKDSGQYF
-	TRBJ2-6	TRBV5-4	TRBD2	TGTGCCAGCAGCCGGGGACTAGCTGGGGCCAACGTCCTGACTTTC	CASSRGLAGANVLTF
-	TRBJ1-3	TRBV7-8	-	TGTGCCAGCAGCTTAGATTCCGCTGACAGATACTCTGGAAACACCATATATTTT	CASSLDSADRYSGNTIYF
-	TRBJ2-1	TRBV6-1	-	TGTGCCAGCAGTGGATACCATGAGCAGTTCTTC	CASSGYHEQFF
-	TRBJ2-3	TRBV19	-	TGTGCCAGTAACTATCTGAGGGGCGGGTCAGATACGCAGTATTTT	CASNYLRGGSDTQYF
once	TRBJ2-5	TRBV5-1	TRBD1	TGCGCCAGCAGCGGGACAGGGGCCCAAGAGACCCAGTACTTC	CASSGTGAQETQYF
-	TRBJ1-1	TRBV5-4	-	TGTGCCAGCAGCTTGAATAGGAACACTGAAGCTTTCTTT	CASSLNRNTEAFF
-	TRBJ2-1	TRBV5-1	TRBD1	TGCGCCAGCAGCCCGGAGACAGGGGATTCCTACAATGAGCAGTTCTTC	CASSPETGDSYNEQFF